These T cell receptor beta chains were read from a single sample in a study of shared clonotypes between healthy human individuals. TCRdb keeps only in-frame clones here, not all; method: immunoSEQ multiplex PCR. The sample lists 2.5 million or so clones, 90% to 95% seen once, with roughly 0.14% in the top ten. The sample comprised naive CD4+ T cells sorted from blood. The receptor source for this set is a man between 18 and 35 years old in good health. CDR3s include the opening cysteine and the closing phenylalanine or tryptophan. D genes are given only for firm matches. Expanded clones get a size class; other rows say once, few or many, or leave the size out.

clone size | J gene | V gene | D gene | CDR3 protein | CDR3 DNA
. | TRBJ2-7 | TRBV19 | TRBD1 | CASNKGTGGTYEQYF | TGTGCCAGTAACAAAGGGACAGGGGGCACCTACGAGCAGTACTTC
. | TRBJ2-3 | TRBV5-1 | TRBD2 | CASSLVAGPTDTQYF | TGCGCCAGCAGCTTGGTAGCGGGGCCCACAGATACGCAGTATTTT
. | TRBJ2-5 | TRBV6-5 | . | CASSYSEYTQETQYF | TGTGCCAGCAGTTACTCGGAGTACACCCAAGAGACCCAGTACTTC
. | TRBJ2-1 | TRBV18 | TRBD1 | CASSPQTGIIYNEQFF | TGTGCCAGCTCACCCCAGACAGGGATTATTTACAATGAGCAGTTCTTC
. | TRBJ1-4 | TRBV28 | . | CASSLEGLGTNEKLFF | TGTGCCAGCAGTTTAGAGGGCCTCGGGACTAATGAAAAACTGTTTTTT
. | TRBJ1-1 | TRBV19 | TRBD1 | CASSIGQGWATEAFF | TGTGCCAGTAGTATTGGACAGGGGTGGGCCACTGAAGCTTTCTTT
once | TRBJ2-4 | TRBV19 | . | CASSKGQAKNIQYF | TGTGCCAGTAGTAAGGGTCAAGCCAAAAACATTCAGTACTTC
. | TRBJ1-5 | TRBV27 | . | CASSLVWGTSNQPQHF | TGTGCCAGCAGTTTAGTGTGGGGGACTAGCAATCAGCCCCAGCATTTT
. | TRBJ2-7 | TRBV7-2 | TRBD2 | CASSPLAGNEQYF | TGTGCCAGCAGCCCGCTAGCGGGAAACGAGCAGTACTTC
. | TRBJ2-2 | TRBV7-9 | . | CASSLEMNTGELFF | TGTGCCAGCAGCTTAGAAATGAACACCGGGGAGCTGTTTTTT
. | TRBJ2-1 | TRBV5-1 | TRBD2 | CASSLETSAYRVF | TGCGCCAGCAGCTTGGAGACTAGCGCATACAGGGTCTTC
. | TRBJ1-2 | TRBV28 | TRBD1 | CASSIAGTELRGDGYTF | TGTGCCAGCAGTATTGCCGGGACAGAACTCCGCGGGGATGGCTACACCTTC
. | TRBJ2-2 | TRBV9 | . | CASSVRGPGELFF | TGTGCCAGCAGCGTACGGGGACCCGGGGAGCTGTTTTTT
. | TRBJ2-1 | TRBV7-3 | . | CASSLSPGNEQFF | TGTGCCAGCAGCTTATCCCCAGGGAATGAGCAGTTCTTC
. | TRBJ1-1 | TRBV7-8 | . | CASSLSTGSDTEAFF | TGTGCCAGCAGCTTAAGTACCGGGTCGGACACTGAAGCTTTCTTT
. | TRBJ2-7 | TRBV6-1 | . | CASSLRDGWYEQYF | TGTGCCAGCAGCCTCCGGGACGGATGGTACGAGCAGTACTTC
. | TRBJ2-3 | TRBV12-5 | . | CASGRGLTDTQYF | TGTGCTTCGGGGCGGGGTCTTACAGATACGCAGTATTTT
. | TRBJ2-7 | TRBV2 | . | CASSDINYEQYF | TGTGCCAGCAGTGATATCAACTACGAGCAGTACTTC
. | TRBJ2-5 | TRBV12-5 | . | CASGLVPGGETQYF | TGTGCTAGTGGTTTGGTACCTGGGGGAGAGACCCAGTACTTC
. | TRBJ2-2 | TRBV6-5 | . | CASKRGTNTGELFF | TGTGCCAGCAAAAGGGGGACGAACACCGGGGAGCTGTTTTTT
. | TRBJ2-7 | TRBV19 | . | CASSLSGKSSYEQYF | TGTGCCAGTAGTCTATCCGGGAAGAGCTCCTACGAGCAGTACTTC
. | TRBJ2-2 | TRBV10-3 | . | CAISDATGYGELFF | TGTGCCATCAGTGACGCTACAGGGTACGGGGAGCTGTTTTTT
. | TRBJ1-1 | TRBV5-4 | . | CASSLDRVHTEAFF | TGTGCCAGCAGCTTGGACAGGGTACACACTGAAGCTTTCTTT
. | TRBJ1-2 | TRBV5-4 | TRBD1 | CASSWGTANYGYTF | TGTGCCAGCAGCTGGGGGACAGCTAACTATGGCTACACCTTC
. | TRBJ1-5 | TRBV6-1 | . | CASTAVSGQPQHF | TGTGCCAGCACAGCAGTCTCCGGTCAGCCCCAGCATTTT
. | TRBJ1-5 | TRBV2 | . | CASSEVAAGQPQHF | TGTGCCAGCAGTGAAGTGGCGGCGGGTCAGCCCCAGCATTTT
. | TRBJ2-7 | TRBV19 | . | CASSIGTAGHYEQYF | TGTGCCAGTAGTATAGGGACCGCCGGGCATTACGAGCAGTACTTC
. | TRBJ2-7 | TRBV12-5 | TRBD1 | CASGLVLAGGQAYEQYF | TGTGCTAGTGGTTTGGTACTAGCAGGGGGCCAAGCCTACGAGCAGTACTTC
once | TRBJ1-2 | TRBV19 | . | CASRRHGRQPGYTF | TGTGCCAGTAGAAGGCATGGGAGGCAACCGGGCTACACCTTC
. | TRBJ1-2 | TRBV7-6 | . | CASSQSAQSYGYTF | TGTGCCAGCAGTCAGTCAGCCCAATCCTATGGCTACACCTTC
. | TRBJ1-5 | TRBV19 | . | CASSQQGMSNQPQHF | TGTGCCAGTAGCCAACAGGGTATGAGCAATCAGCCCCAGCATTTT
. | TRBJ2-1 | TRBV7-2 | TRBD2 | CASSRTSGSHNEQFF | TGTGCCAGCAGCCGGACTAGCGGGAGCCACAATGAGCAGTTCTTC
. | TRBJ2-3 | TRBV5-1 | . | CASSLEPGTDTQYF | TGCGCCAGCAGCTTGGAGCCGGGCACAGATACGCAGTATTTT
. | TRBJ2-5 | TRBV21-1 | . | CASSKAPLGPTYQETQYF | TGTGCCAGCAGCAAAGCCCCCCTGGGGCCGACGTACCAAGAGACCCAGTACTTC
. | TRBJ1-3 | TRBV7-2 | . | CASSPAGFSGNTIYF | TGTGCCAGCAGCCCAGCGGGCTTCTCTGGAAACACCATATATTTT
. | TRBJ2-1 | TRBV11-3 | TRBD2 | CASSQVAGGHNEQFF | TGTGCCAGCAGCCAGGTAGCGGGGGGGCATAATGAGCAGTTCTTC
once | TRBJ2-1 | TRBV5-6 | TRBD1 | CASSSWTGESSYNEQFF | TGTGCCAGCAGCTCCTGGACAGGGGAGAGCTCCTACAATGAGCAGTTCTTC
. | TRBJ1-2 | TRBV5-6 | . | CASSSNVGYTF | TGTGCCAGCAGCTCCAACGTCGGCTACACCTTC
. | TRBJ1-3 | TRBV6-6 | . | CASSSRGPGSGNTIYF | TGTGCCAGCAGTTCCCGGGGCCCTGGCTCTGGAAACACCATATATTTT
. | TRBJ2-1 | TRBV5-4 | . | CASTFQAGEQFF | TGTGCCAGCACCTTCCAGGCCGGCGAACAGTTCTTC
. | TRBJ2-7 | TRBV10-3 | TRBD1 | CAISNRGPTDEQYF | TGTGCCATCAGCAACAGGGGGCCGACAGACGAGCAGTACTTC
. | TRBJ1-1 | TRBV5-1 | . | CASSLSQWGMDTEAFF | TGCGCCAGCAGCTTGTCCCAATGGGGCATGGACACTGAAGCTTTCTTT
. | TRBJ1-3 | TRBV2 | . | CASSEALISKGRGSGNTIYF | TGTGCCAGCAGTGAAGCGCTCATTAGTAAAGGACGGGGCTCTGGAAACACCATATATTTT
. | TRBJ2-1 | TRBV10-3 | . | CAISESMIGTLDNEQFF | TGTGCCATCAGTGAGTCGATGATTGGGACTTTAGACAATGAGCAGTTCTTC
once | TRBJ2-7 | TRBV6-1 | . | CASSEGPRAYEQYF | TGTGCCAGCAGTGAGGGCCCCAGGGCCTACGAGCAGTACTTC
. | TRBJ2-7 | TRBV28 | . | CASSFPQGSYEQYF | TGTGCCAGCAGTTTCCCCCAGGGCTCCTACGAGCAGTACTTC
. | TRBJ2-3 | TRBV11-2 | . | CASSLYVTTDTQYF | TGTGCCAGCAGCTTATACGTAACAACAGATACGCAGTATTTT